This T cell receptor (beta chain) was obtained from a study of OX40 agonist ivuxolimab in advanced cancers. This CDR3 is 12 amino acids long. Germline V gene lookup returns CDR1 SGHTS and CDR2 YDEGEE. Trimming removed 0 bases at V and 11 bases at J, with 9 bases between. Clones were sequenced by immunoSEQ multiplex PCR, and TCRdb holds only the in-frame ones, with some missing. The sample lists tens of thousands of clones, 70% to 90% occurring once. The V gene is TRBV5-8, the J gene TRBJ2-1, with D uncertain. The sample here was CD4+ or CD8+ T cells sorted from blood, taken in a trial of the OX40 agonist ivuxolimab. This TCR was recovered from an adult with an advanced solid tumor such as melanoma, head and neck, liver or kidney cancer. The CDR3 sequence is CASSLETTKQFF. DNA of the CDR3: TGTGCCAGCAGCTTGGAAACTACCAAGCAGTTCTTC.